A single sample is the source of the 15 T cell receptor beta chains below, sequenced in a study of vaccination effects on CD4 cells after COVID-19. Their antigens remain unidentified. Method: immunoSEQ multiplex PCR; TCRdb's copy keeps in-frame clones and lacks some. Of tens of thousands of clones listed, less than 80% are singletons. Within the ViraFEST assay, antigen-specific CD4+ T cells underwent expansion with viral peptide pools prior to sequencing. Investigators separated out CD4+ T cells once less than 11 days of culture had passed. People in the vaccine group had not been infected with SARS-CoV-2 before, and their nucleocapsid antibodies were negative. Sequenced here: CD4+ T cells from PBMCs cultured with HCoV-OC43 spike peptides, sampled before COVID-19 vaccination. The sample's subset: HCoV-OC43 spike overlapping peptide pool stimulation. Receptor source: a human donor who received a COVID-19 vaccine.

This chain connects TRBV30 to TRBJ1-3; 8 bases are shared with TRBD1. The germline gives CDR1 GTSNPN, CDR2 SVGIG (reference sequence). Unmatched junction bases numbered 1, after V lost 2 bases and J lost 1 base. This CDR3 is built from 14 residues. The CDR3 region has the DNA TGTGCCTGGAGTCGGACAGGGTCTGGAAACACCATATATTTT. As protein: CAWSRTGSGNTIYF.

The chain is built from TRBV5-5 and TRBJ2-5; 12 positions match TRBD2. This CDR3 is built from 16 residues. Trimming at V came to 4 bases and at J to 1 base, leaving 5 bases not matched to a gene. The germline CDR1 and CDR2 sequences are SGHKS and YYEKEE (reference sequence). The CDR3 bases are TGTGCCAGCAGCCAGCAACTAGCGGGGGGCCAAGAGACCCAGTACTTC. It specifies CASSQQLAGGQETQYF. Variable domain in full (rest from reference TRBV5-5 and TRBJ2-5): DAGVTQSPTHLIKTRGQQVTLRCSPISGHKSVSWYQQVLGQGPQFIFQYYEKEERGRGNFPDRFSARQFPNYSSELNVNALLLGDSALYLCASSQQLAGGQETQYFGPGTRLLVL.

The chain employs TRBV6-2 or TRBV6-3 and TRBJ1-2; D is unclear. Germline-derived CDR1 and CDR2 are MNHEY and SVGEGT. The CDR3 sequence is 14 residues long. V dropped 1 base and J dropped 2 bases, with 8 bases sitting between them. DNA of the CDR3: TGTGCCAGCAGTTACTACGACGCCAACTATGGCTACACCTTC. Amino acid sequence: CASSYYDANYGYTF.

V is TRBV5-1 and J is TRBJ2-7, with 10 bases fitting TRBD1. CDR1 is SGHRS and CDR2 is YFSETQ in the germline V gene. V trimming: 2 bases; J trimming: 3 bases; junction bases outside the gene matches: 2. The CDR3 consists of 14 residues. The CDR3 protein is CASSFGDRGYEQYV. Here the CDR3 DNA reads TGCGCCAGCAGCTTCGGGGACAGGGGCTACGAGCAGTACGTC.

In its sample, this clone was seen a few times. The chain employs TRBV2 and TRBJ1-6, with 8 bases that match TRBD1. V lost 5 bases, J lost 6 bases, and 9 bases stayed unmatched. This CDR3 spans 16 amino acids. Germline V gene lookup returns CDR1 SNHLY and CDR2 FYNNEI. This CDR3 is CASSQTGALFNSPLHF. CDR3 nucleotide sequence: TGTGCCAGCAGTCAGACAGGGGCACTTTTTAATTCACCCCTCCACTTT.

The chain links TRBV25-1 to TRBJ2-5, with D perhaps TRBD2 (7 bases). Germline CDR1 is MGHDK and CDR2 is SYGVNS. The V gene lost 6 bases and the J gene lost 5 bases, with 13 bases spanning the gap. The CDR3 is made up of 13 amino acids. This chain's CDR3 is CASRGGARETQYF. The CDR3 region has the DNA TGTGCCAGCAGGGGGGGGGCGAGGGAGACCCAGTACTTC.

For the CDR3, the DNA is TGTGCCACCAGTGACAGCGGACAGGGAGATTTGGGGGAGACCCAGTACTTC. Translated, it gives CATSDSGQGDLGETQYF. J is TRBJ2-5 and V is TRBV24-1, with 8 bases identical to TRBD1. V shed 4 bases, J shed 5 bases, and the junction held 14 bases outside the gene matches. The V gene's germline CDR1 is KGHDR and CDR2 SFDVKD. The CDR3 runs to 17 residues.

The V gene is TRBV11-2, the J gene TRBJ2-1; 8 bases align to TRBD2. This CDR3 contains 14 residues. Germline loops: CDR1 SGHAT, CDR2 FQNNGV. V shed 1 base and J 9 bases; nucleotides not matched to a gene: 5. The CDR3 loop is CASSLGSGVIEQFF. The CDR3 DNA reads TGTGCCAGCAGCTTAGGTAGCGGGGTGATTGAGCAGTTCTTC.

This chain connects TRBV25-1 to TRBJ2-5, with 7 bases identical to TRBD1. V lost 10 bases, J lost 4 bases, and 9 bases stayed unmatched. The V gene's germline CDR1 is MGHDK and CDR2 SYGVNS. The CDR3 sequence is 13 residues long. CDR3 DNA sequence: TGTGCCACCAACCGAGGGGGCGCAGAGACCCAGTACTTC. Amino acid sequence: CATNRGGAETQYF.

The chain uses TRBV5-6 and TRBJ1-2; 7 bases line up with TRBD1. This CDR3 region has 15 residues. Germline CDR1 reads SGHDT; CDR2 reads YYEEEE. With 2 bases clipped from V and 4 bases from J, the junction kept 8 bases outside the gene matches. CDR3 nucleotides: TGTGCCAGCAGCTTTCCGGGACAGACTTCCTATGGCTACACCTTC. It specifies CASSFPGQTSYGYTF.

The chain uses TRBV24-1 and TRBJ1-1, with TRBD1 matching 9 bases. This CDR3 spans 16 amino acids. The V gene end was trimmed by 4 bases and the J gene end by 3 bases; junction bases not matched to a gene: 8. Germline loops: CDR1 KGHDR, CDR2 SFDVKD. The DNA for the CDR3 is TGTGCCACCAGTGACTCTACACAGGGGGCGTACACTGAAGCTTTCTTT. The encoded protein is CATSDSTQGAYTEAFF.

This clone was seen a handful of times. The chain has TRBV9 and TRBJ1-1; a weak D match, TRBD1 (6 bases). Trimming took 3 bases from V and 10 from J, leaving 25 bases between them. Germline V gives CDR1 SGDLS, CDR2 YYNGEE. The CDR3 has 16 amino acids. The CDR3, as DNA: TGTGCCAGCAGCGGGCGGGGTGAGGTGGGGGCCCGGGGAGCTTTCTTT. Translation: CASSGRGEVGARGAFF.

CDR3 region: CASSLAGANEKLFF. The CDR3 bases are TGTGCCAGCAGCTTGGCGGGGGCTAATGAAAAACTGTTTTTT. The V and J genes are TRBV5-5 and TRBJ1-4; perhaps TRBD1 as D (5 bases). The length of the CDR3 is 14 residues. Germline CDR1 is SGHKS and CDR2 is YYEKEE (reference sequence). V lost 0 bases, J lost 3 bases, and 6 bases lay in between.

The V call is TRBV18, the J call TRBJ2-1; D is possibly TRBD1 (5 bases). The CDR3 length is 15 residues. The germline gives CDR1 KGHSH, CDR2 LQKENI. Trimming left V 2 bases short and J 9 bases short, with 17 bases between. The CDR3 spells CASSPARAASGEQFF. The CDR3, as DNA: TGTGCCAGCTCACCAGCCAGGGCGGCGAGTGGTGAGCAGTTCTTC.

The chain employs TRBV5-1 and TRBJ1-2; 7 bases match TRBD1. The CDR3 is made up of 12 amino acids. V was clipped by 5 bases and J by 6 bases; unmatched bases: 4. The germline gives CDR1 SGHRS, CDR2 YFSETQ. This CDR3 reads CASSPQGNGYTF. The CDR3 coding sequence is TGCGCCAGCAGTCCACAGGGGAATGGCTACACCTTC.